Sequencing of this TCR beta chain was carried out in a study of identical twins. Broader study findings: The study drew conclusions from cross-sectional statistical analysis, not from following the same donors. High-abundance cord blood beta clonotypes had fewer insertions; memory repertoires showed none. Models predicted less out-of-frame TCR alpha sharing in monozygotic twins than was found.

Unique molecular identifiers were present on the cDNA, and a universal primer site came from template switching. In TCRdb, the 5' RACE reads were re-called with MiXCR into one record per CDR3 protein. The table has around 250,000 distinct CDR3 sequences, approximately 11% seen once; the top ten hold roughly 4%. The ends were cut back, 4 bases at V and 0 bases at J, with 6 bases in the middle. The CDR3 length is 13 residues. As to this clonotype: Its antigen is undetermined.

These data were also reused for a study on yellow fever vaccine responses in identical twins.

The chain joins TRBV12-3 or TRBV12-4 to TRBJ1-2; D is unclear. Sequenced: memory (CD45RO+) T cells sorted from blood. The origin of this receptor is a young woman in good health. The CDR3: CASSSNSNYGYTF. CDR3 sequence (DNA): TGTGCCAGCAGTTCCAACTCTAACTATGGCTACACCTTC.